What follows are 6 T cell receptor beta chains derived from one specimen sequenced in a study of shared clonotypes between healthy human individuals. The table came from immunoSEQ multiplex PCR; TCRdb's copy has only in-frame clones and leaves some out. This table holds approximately 530,000 clones, approximately 95% found once. Sequencing used naive CD4+ T cells sorted from blood. The subset here: CD45RA+ positively selected. These receptors were collected from a young woman in good health.

The CDR3 DNA is TGTGCCAGCTCACCGGATAAGGGCTACTCTGGAAACACCATATATTTT. Amino acid sequence: CASSPDKGYSGNTIYF. The V and J genes are TRBV18 and TRBJ1-3; D is unclear. The CDR3 has 16 amino acids. Germline V CDR1 and CDR2: KGHSH, LQKENI. Trimming pared 3 bases from V and 0 bases from J, leaving 12 bases between.

The rearrangement joins TRBV27 to TRBJ2-7; either TRBD1 or TRBD2 may fit D (6 bases each). Per germline, CDR1 MNHEY and CDR2 SMNVEV (reference sequence). Trimming stripped 5 bases from V and 2 bases from J, with 19 bases between. The CDR3 sequence is 16 residues long. The CDR3 bases are TGTGCCAGCAGTCCCCCCCGGGGGCAGGGTGCCTACGAGCAGTACTTC. Residues: CASSPPRGQGAYEQYF.

The chain is built from TRBV5-6 and TRBJ1-2; a weak D match, TRBD1 (5 bases). The CDR3 loop spans 16 amino acids. V lost 4 bases, J lost 8 bases, and 24 bases lay in between. Looked up from germline, CDR1 is SGHDT and CDR2 is YYEEEE. Here the CDR3 DNA reads TGTGCCAGCAGCCCCCGTCCCGGGACGTGGCCGGAAGGCTACACCTTC. It codes for CASSPRPGTWPEGYTF.

In nucleotides, the CDR3 is TGTGCCAGCAGTGGTGGGCCGCAGAACTATGGCTACACCTTC. Amino acid sequence: CASSGGPQNYGYTF. The chain uses TRBV27 and TRBJ1-2; D remains ambiguous. The ends were cut back, 5 bases at V and 2 bases at J, with 12 bases in the middle. Germline CDR1 reads MNHEY; CDR2 reads SMNVEV (reference sequence). CDR3 length equals 14 residues.

This chain links TRBV7-9 with TRBJ2-1, with 11 bases aligning to TRBD2. The CDR3 is made up of 15 amino acids. V shed 4 bases and J 9 bases; nucleotides not matched to a gene: 8. Germline CDR1 is SEHNR and CDR2 is FQNEAQ (reference sequence). The CDR3 reads CASSSVAGGGLEQFF. In DNA form, the CDR3 reads TGTGCCAGCAGCTCCGTAGCGGGAGGGGGGCTTGAGCAGTTCTTC. The full variable domain, with the rest looked up from reference TRBV7-9 and TRBJ2-1, is DTGVSQNPRHKITKRGQNVTFRCDPISEHNRLYWYRQTLGQGPEFLTYFQNEAQLEKSRLLSDRFSAERPKGSFSTLEIQRTEQGDSAMYLCASSSVAGGGLEQFFGPGTRLTVL.

The J gene is TRBJ1-1, the V gene TRBV29-1, with a weak D call TRBD1 (5 bases). V was clipped by 4 bases and J by 2 bases, with 14 bases between them. CDR3 length: 14 amino acids. Per germline, CDR1 SQVTM and CDR2 ANQGSEA. CDR3 protein: CSVAGTLLNTEAFF. DNA of the CDR3: TGCAGCGTTGCCGGGACTCTGCTAAACACTGAAGCTTTCTTT. Based on the CDR3 plus reference TRBV29-1 and TRBJ1-1, the full variable domain is SAVISQKPSRDICQRGTSLTIQCQVDSQVTMMFWYRQQPGQSLTLIATANQGSEATYESGFVIDKFPISRPNLTFSTLTVSNMSPEDSSIYLCSVAGTLLNTEAFFGQGTRLTVV.